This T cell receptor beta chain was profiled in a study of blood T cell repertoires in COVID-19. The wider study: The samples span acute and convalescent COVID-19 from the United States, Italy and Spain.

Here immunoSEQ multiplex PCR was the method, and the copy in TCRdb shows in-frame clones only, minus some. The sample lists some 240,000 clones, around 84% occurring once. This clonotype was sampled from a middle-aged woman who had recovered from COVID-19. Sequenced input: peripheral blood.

CDR3 DNA: TGTGCCATCAGCCGGGACTCAACCTACGAGCAGTACTTC. This translates into CAISRDSTYEQYF. The chain uses TRBV10-3 and TRBJ2-7, with D maybe TRBD2 (6 bases). CDR3 length equals 13 residues. Germline V gives CDR1 ENHRY, CDR2 SYGVKD. Trimming removed 6 bases at V and 2 bases at J, with 11 bases between.